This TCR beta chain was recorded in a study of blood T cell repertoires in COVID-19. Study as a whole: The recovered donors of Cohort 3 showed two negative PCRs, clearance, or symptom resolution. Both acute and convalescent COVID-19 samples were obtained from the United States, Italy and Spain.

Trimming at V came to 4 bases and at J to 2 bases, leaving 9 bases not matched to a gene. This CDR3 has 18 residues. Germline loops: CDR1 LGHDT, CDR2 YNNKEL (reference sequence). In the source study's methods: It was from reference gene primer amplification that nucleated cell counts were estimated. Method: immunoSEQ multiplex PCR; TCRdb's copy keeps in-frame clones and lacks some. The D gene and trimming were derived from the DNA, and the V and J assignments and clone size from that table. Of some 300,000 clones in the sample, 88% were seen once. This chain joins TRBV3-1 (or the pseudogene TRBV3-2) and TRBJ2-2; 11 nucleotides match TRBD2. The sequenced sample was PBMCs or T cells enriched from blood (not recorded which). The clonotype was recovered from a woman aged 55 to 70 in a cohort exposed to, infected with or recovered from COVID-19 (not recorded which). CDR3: CASSPTGTSGSNTGELFF. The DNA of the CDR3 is TGTGCCAGCAGCCCGACAGGAACTAGCGGGAGTAACACCGGGGAGCTGTTTTTT.